The clone carrying this TCR beta chain was seen a single time. The source of the sample is a study of blood T cell repertoires in COVID-19. Study information: COVID-19 samples, acute and convalescent, were from the United States, Italy and Spain. T cells, B-cell-depleted T cells, or PBMCs supplied cDNA or gDNA.

In the authors' methods: Amplifying reference gene primers gave estimates of nucleated cell counts. The repertoire was sequenced with immunoSEQ multiplex PCR; TCRdb's copy has only in-frame clones and lacks some. V, J and clone size were drawn from that table, and D and trimming were deduced from the DNA. The sample carries 35,000 to 45,000 clones, about 77% recorded once. This CDR3 spans 14 amino acids. In germline, CDR1 is PRHDT, CDR2 FYEKMQ (reference sequence). V was clipped by 5 bases and J by 5 bases; unmatched bases: 5. The chain carries TRBV13 and TRBJ1-4, with TRBD1 matching 7 bases. The material sequenced was peripheral blood. This TCR was sampled from a woman aged 70 to 79 with acute or convalescent COVID-19. The CDR3 bases are TGTGCCAGCAGCCTTAGGGGGCCCAATGAAAAACTGTTTTTT. Amino acid sequence: CASSLRGPNEKLFF.